This T cell receptor beta chain was captured in a study of cytomegalovirus exposure and HLA in healthy donors. Across the whole study: About 180 million T cells yielded approximately 100 million unique TCR beta sequences, as an earlier analysis found. Of all 380 or so donors who were genotyped, 80% to 85% belonged to the Caucasian-associated ancestry cluster. Study-level results: Altogether, some 170 TCR beta chains were recorded as cytomegalovirus-associated.

V shed 6 bases and J shed 0 bases, with 17 bases lying between them. In germline, CDR1 is KGHSH, CDR2 LQKENI. The CDR3 consists of 16 residues. As to this clone: Its antigen is unidentified.

PCR primers comprised 60 Vbeta and 13 Jbeta primers. Produced via immunoSEQ multiplex PCR; TCRdb's table is partial and in-frame only. The sample contains 200,000 or so clones, about 78% of which appear only once. V usage is TRBV18 and J usage is TRBJ1-2; weak D call: TRBD1 (5 bases). The clonotype was recovered from a woman aged 25 to 39 in good health and CMV-seronegative. The sequencing input was PBMCs. CDR3 protein: CASSPEQAYSNYGYTF. CDR3 DNA sequence: TGTGCCAGCTCCCCCGAACAGGCCTACTCTAACTATGGCTACACCTTC.